This T cell receptor (beta chain) was found in a study of radiotherapy plus CTLA-4 blockade in lung cancer. Overall study: The study recorded objective responses in about 20% of patients and disease control in roughly 34%. The study, taken as a whole, reports: TCR clones of tumor origin grew in blood after radiotherapy plus ipilimumab. The best prediction of response reportedly came from early blood T cell clone dynamics, with interferon-beta.

Germline V gene data show CDR1 as MNHEY and CDR2 as SVGAGI. The CDR3 is 11 residues long. Trimming stripped 9 bases from V and 4 bases from J, with 9 bases between. Worth noting for this clone: As yet, its antigen is unknown.

Chemo-refractory metastatic non-small-cell lung cancer patients received focal radiation with ipilimumab CTLA-4 blockade. Method: immunoSEQ multiplex PCR; TCRdb's copy keeps in-frame clones and lacks some. The sample consists of more than 75,000 clones, roughly 74% of them appearing once. This clonotype was sampled from a human donor with non-small cell lung cancer who had a partial response to radiotherapy plus ipilimumab. Some clones in this sample may be carry-over from other donors' samples. Sequencing used peripheral blood, obtained from a patient treated with radiotherapy plus ipilimumab. The rearrangement joins TRBV6-5 to TRBJ1-2; D remains unclear. The CDR3 DNA follows: TGTGCCAGTCAGGACTTCTATGGCTACACCTTC. Protein product: CASQDFYGYTF.